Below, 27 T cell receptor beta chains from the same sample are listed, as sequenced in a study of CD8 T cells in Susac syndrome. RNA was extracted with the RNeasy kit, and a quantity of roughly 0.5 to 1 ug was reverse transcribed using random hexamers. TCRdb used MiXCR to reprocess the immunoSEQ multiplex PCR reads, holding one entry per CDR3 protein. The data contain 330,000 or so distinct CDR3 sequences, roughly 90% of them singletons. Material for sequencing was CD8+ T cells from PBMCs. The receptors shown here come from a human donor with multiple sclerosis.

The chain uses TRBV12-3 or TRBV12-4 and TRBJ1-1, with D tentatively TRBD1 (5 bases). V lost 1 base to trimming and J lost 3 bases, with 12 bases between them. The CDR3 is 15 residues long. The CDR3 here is CASSLEVAGYTEAFF. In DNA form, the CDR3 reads TGTGCCAGCAGTTTAGAAGTCGCAGGGTACACTGAAGCTTTCTTT.

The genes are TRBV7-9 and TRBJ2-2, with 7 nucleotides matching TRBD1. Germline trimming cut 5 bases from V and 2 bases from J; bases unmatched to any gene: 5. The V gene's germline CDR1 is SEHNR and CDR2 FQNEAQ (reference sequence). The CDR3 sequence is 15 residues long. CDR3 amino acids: CASSGGQSNTGELFF. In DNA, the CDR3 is TGTGCCAGCAGCGGGGGACAGTCAAACACCGGGGAGCTGTTTTTT.

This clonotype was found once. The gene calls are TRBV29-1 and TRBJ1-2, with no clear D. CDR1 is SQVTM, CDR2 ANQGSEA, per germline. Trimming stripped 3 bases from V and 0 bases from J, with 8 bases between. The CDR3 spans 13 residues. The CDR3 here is CSVEPPANYGYTF. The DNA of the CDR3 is TGCAGCGTTGAGCCCCCCGCTAACTATGGCTACACCTTC.

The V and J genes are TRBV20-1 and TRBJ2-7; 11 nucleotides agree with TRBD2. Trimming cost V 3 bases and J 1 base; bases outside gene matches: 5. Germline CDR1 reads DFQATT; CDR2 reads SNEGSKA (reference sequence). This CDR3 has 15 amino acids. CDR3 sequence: CSASPRTSGSYEQYF. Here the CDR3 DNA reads TGCAGTGCTAGTCCCCGGACTAGCGGGTCCTACGAGCAGTACTTC.

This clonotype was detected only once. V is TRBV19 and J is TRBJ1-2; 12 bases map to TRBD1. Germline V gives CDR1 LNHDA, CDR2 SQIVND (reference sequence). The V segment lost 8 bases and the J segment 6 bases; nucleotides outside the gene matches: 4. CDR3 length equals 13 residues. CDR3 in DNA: TGTGCCAGTTCCGGGACAGGGGGCAATGGCTACACCTTC. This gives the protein CASSGTGGNGYTF. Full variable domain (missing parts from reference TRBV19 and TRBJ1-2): DGGITQSPKYLFRKEGQNVTLSCEQNLNHDAMYWYRQDPGQGLRLIYYSQIVNDFQKGDIAEGYSVSREKKESFPLTVTSAQKNPTAFYLCASSGTGGNGYTFGSGTRLTVV.

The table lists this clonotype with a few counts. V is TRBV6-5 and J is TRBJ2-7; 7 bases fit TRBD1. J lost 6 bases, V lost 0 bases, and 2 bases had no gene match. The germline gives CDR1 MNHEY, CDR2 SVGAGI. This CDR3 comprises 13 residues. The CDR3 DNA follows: TGTGCCAGCAGTTACTCATCAGGGGGCGAGCAGTACTTC. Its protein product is CASSYSSGGEQYF.

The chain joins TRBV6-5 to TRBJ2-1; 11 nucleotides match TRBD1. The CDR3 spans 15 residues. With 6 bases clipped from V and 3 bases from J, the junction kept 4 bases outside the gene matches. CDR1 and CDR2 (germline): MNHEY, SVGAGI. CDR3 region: CASSWGQGDYNEQFF. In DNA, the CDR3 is TGTGCCAGCAGCTGGGGACAGGGGGACTACAATGAGCAGTTCTTC.

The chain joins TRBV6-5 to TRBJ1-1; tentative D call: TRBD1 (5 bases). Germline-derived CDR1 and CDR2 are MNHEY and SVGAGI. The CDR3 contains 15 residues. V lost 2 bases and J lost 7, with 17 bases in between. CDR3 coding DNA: TGTGCCAGCAGTTACGCTCCGGGACGGCGGATTGAAGCTTTCTTT. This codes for CASSYAPGRRIEAFF.

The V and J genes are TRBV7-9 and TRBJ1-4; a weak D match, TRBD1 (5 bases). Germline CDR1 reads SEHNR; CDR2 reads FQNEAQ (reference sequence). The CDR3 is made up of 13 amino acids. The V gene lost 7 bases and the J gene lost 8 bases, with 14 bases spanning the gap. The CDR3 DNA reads TGTGCCAGCATTAACATTGAGGGGGAAAAACTGTTTTTT. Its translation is CASINIEGEKLFF.

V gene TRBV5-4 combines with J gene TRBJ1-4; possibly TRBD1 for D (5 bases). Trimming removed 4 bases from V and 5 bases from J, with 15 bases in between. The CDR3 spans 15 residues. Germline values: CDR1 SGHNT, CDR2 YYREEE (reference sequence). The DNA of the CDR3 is TGTGCCAGCAGCCCACGGGGGACGGGGAATGAAAAACTGTTTTTT. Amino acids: CASSPRGTGNEKLFF.

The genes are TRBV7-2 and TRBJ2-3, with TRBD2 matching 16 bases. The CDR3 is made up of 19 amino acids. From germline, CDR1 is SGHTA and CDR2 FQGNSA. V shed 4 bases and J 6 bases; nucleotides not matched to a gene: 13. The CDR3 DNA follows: TGTGCCAGCAGCTACCCCACAGGGCAGGGACTAGCGGGAGGGGATACGCAGTATTTT. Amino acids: CASSYPTGQGLAGGDTQYF.

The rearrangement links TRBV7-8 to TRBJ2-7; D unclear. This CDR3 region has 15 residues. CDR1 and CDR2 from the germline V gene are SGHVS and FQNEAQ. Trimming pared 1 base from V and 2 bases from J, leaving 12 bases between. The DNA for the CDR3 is TGTGCCAGCAGCTTAGTCGGACGTCGTGCCTACGAGCAGTACTTC. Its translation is CASSLVGRRAYEQYF.

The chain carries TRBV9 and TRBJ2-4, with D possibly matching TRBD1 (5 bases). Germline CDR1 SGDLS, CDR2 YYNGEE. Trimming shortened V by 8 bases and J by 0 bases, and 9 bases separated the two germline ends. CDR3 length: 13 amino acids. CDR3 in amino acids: CASRRGAKNIQYF. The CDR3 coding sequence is TGTGCCAGTAGAAGGGGAGCCAAAAACATTCAGTACTTC.

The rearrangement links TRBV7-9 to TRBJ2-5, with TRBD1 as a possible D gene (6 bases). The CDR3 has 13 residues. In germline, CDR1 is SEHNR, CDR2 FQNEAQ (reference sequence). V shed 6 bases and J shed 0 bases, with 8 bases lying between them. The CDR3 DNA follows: TGTGCCAGCAGAGGACAGTACCAAGAGACCCAGTACTTC. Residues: CASRGQYQETQYF.

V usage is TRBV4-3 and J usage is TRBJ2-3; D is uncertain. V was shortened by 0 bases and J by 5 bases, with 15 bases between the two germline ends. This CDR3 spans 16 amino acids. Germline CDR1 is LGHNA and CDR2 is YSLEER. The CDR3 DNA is TGCGCCAGCAGCCAAGAACGGGTGAGAGGAAAAGATACGCAGTATTTT. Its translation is CASSQERVRGKDTQYF.

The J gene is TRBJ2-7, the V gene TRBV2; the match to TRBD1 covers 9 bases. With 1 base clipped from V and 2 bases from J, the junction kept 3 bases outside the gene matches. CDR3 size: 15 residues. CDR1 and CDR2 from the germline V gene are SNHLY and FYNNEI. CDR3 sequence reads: CASSEGDRVTYEQYF. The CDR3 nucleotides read TGTGCCAGCAGTGAAGGGGACAGGGTGACCTACGAGCAGTACTTC.

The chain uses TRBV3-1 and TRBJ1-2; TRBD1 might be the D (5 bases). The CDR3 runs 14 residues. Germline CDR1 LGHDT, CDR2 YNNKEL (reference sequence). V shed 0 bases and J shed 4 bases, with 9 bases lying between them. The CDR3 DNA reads TGTGCCAGCAGCCAAGAGGGGGGAATCTATGGCTACACCTTC. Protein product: CASSQEGGIYGYTF.

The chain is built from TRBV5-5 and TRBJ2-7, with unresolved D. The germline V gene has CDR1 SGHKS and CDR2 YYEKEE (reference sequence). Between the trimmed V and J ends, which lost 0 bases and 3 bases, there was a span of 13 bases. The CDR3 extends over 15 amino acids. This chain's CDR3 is CASSLGAGRVYEQYF. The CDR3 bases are TGTGCCAGCAGCTTGGGGGCAGGCCGTGTCTACGAGCAGTACTTC.

The chain's CDR3 is CASSYTGGYGYTF. The CDR3 coding sequence is TGTGCCAGCAGTTATACAGGGGGCTATGGCTACACCTTC. The rearrangement uses TRBV5-4 and TRBJ1-2; 8 nucleotides line up with TRBD1. Germline trimming cut 5 bases from V and 4 bases from J; bases unmatched to any gene: 4. CDR3 size: 13 residues. Germline CDR1 SGHNT, CDR2 YYREEE (reference sequence). Complete variable domain (other parts from reference TRBV5-4 and TRBJ1-2): ETGVTQSPTHLIKTRGQQVTLRCSSQSGHNTVSWYQQALGQGPQFIFQYYREEENGRGNFPPRFSGLQFPNYSSELNVNALELDDSALYLCASSYTGGYGYTFGSGTRLTVV.

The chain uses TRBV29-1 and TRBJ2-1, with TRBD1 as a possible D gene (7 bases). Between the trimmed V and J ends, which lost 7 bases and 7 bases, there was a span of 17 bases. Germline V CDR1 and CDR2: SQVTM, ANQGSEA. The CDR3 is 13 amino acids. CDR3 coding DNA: TGCAGCGGTAGACAGGGAGGTTTGAATGAGCAGTTCTTC. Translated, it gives CSGRQGGLNEQFF.

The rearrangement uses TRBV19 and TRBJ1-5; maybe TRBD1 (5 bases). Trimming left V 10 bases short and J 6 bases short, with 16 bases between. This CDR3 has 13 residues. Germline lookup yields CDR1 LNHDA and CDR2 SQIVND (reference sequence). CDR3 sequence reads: CATQMQGVQPQHF. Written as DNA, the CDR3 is TGTGCCACTCAAATGCAGGGAGTTCAGCCCCAGCATTTT.

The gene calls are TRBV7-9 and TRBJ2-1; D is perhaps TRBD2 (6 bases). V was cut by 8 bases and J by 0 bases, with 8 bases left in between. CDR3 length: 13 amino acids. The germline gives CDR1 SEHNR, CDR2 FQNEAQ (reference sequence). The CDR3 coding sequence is TGTGCCAGCCTCGGGAGCTCCTACAATGAGCAGTTCTTC. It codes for CASLGSSYNEQFF.

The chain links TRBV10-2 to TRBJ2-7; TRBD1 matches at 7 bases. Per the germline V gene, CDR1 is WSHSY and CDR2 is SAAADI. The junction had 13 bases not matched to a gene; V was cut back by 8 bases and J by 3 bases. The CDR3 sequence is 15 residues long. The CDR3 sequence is CASSGILGGIYEQYF. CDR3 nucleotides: TGCGCCAGCTCCGGAATTTTAGGGGGCATCTACGAGCAGTACTTC.

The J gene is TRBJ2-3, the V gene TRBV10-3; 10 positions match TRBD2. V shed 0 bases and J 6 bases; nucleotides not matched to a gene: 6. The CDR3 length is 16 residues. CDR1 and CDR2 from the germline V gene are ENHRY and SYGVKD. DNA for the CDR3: TGTGCCATCAGTGAGTCGGAACTAGCGGGATACGATACGCAGTATTTT. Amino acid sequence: CAISESELAGYDTQYF.

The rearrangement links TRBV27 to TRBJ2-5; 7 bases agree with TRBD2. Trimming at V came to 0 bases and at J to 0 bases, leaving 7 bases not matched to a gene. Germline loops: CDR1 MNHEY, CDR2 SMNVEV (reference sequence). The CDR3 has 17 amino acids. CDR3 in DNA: TGTGCCAGCAGTTTATCTAGCGGGCGGCCATACCAAGAGACCCAGTACTTC. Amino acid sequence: CASSLSSGRPYQETQYF.

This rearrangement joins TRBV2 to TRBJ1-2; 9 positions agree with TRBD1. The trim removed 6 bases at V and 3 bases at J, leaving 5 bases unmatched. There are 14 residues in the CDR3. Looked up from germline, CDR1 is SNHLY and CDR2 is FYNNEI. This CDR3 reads CASRDRGSDYGYTF. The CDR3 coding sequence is TGTGCCAGCAGGGACAGGGGTTCGGACTATGGCTACACCTTC.

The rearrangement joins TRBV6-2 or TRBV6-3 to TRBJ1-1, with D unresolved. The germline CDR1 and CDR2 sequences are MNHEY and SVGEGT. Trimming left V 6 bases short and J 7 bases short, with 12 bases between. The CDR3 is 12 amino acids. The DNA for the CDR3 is TGTGCCAGCAGCCCCGGTCTCCTTGAAGCTTTCTTT. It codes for CASSPGLLEAFF.